What follows describes a single TCR beta chain. What it binds is unknown. This specimen belongs to a study of beta chain features in type 1 diabetes. Study-level findings and limits: All four CD4+ subsets from Type 1 diabetes patients carried moderately but significantly shorter TCRB CDR3s. Researchers reported that naive, central memory and Treg TCRB repertoires appeared more similar in patients than in healthy donors.

Every bit of the isolated RNA underwent reverse transcription, so sequencing read expressed TCRB transcripts. Sequenced by immunoSEQ multiplex PCR; TCRdb stores in-frame clones only, minus some. Found here are 680,000 or so clones, 13% of them singletons; the top ten hold less than 0.025%. V lost 4 bases, J lost 5 bases, and 2 bases stayed unmatched. Germline assignment: CDR1 SQVTM and CDR2 ANQGSEA. The CDR3 covers 14 residues. The chain has TRBV29-1 and TRBJ2-5; 15 nucleotides match TRBD2. The origin of this receptor is a man younger than 35 with type 1 diabetes. Material: naive CD4+ T cells from blood. The CDR3 protein is CSVAGTSGGETQYF. The CDR3 DNA follows: TGCAGCGTTGCCGGGACTAGCGGGGGGGAGACCCAGTACTTC.